A selection of T cell receptor beta chains follows, all from one sample in a study of beta chain features in type 1 diabetes. Generated by immunoSEQ multiplex PCR, the TCRdb table keeps only in-frame clones and is missing some. The sample yields about 220,000 clones, 11% seen once. Input material: central memory CD4+ T cells from blood. The origin of the receptors is a man between 18 and 35 years old in good health. CDR3s include the opening cysteine and the closing phenylalanine or tryptophan. A D gene is named only where the DNA matches it firmly. Size values are once, few and many counts, or a class for expanded clones, and some rows have none.

cdr3_nt: TGTGCCAGCAGCTTTGCCGGGACAGGGTACGGGGAGCAGTACTTC; cdr3_aa: CASSFAGTGYGEQYF; j_call: TRBJ2-7; d_call: TRBD1; v_call: TRBV7-6; clone_size: few
cdr3_nt: TGTGCCAGCAGCAAACCGGCTAGTCGAAACTTCTCCTACGAGCAGTACTTC; cdr3_aa: CASSKPASRNFSYEQYF; j_call: TRBJ2-7; d_call: -; v_call: TRBV21-1; clone_size: few
cdr3_nt: TGTGCCAGCAGCCGGGACAGACAACATGAAAAACTGTTTTTT; cdr3_aa: CASSRDRQHEKLFF; j_call: TRBJ1-4; d_call: TRBD1; v_call: TRBV7-9; clone_size: few
cdr3_nt: TGTGCCAGCAGCTTCGGACTCCTTGGTCCCCAGTACTTC; cdr3_aa: CASSFGLLGPQYF; j_call: TRBJ2-5; d_call: -; v_call: TRBV7-8; clone_size: few
cdr3_nt: TGCGCCAGCAGCCCCTTCGACCTAGTCCTGCAAGAGACCCAGTACTTC; cdr3_aa: CASSPFDLVLQETQYF; j_call: TRBJ2-5; d_call: -; v_call: TRBV5-1; clone_size: few
cdr3_nt: TGTGCCAGCACCCCTCCACTAGCTACTTTTGACAATGAGCAGTTCTTC; cdr3_aa: CASTPPLATFDNEQFF; j_call: TRBJ2-1; d_call: -; v_call: TRBV7-9; clone_size: -
cdr3_nt: TGTGCCAGCAGCTTCCCGGGAGGGCTTACAGATACGCAGTATTTT; cdr3_aa: CASSFPGGLTDTQYF; j_call: TRBJ2-3; d_call: TRBD2; v_call: TRBV11-3; clone_size: few
cdr3_nt: TGTGCCAGCAGCTACAAGGAGCGGGATACATTCCAGTACTTC; cdr3_aa: CASSYKERDTFQYF; j_call: TRBJ2-7; d_call: TRBD2; v_call: TRBV9; clone_size: few
cdr3_nt: TGTGCCAGCTCACGTTCCGGGACAGGGGGCACTGAAGCTTTCTTT; cdr3_aa: CASSRSGTGGTEAFF; j_call: TRBJ1-1; d_call: TRBD1; v_call: TRBV18; clone_size: few
cdr3_nt: TGCGCCAGTGCCGGGACTAGCGGGAGTGTTGAGCAGTTCTTC; cdr3_aa: CASAGTSGSVEQFF; j_call: TRBJ2-1; d_call: TRBD2; v_call: TRBV5-1; clone_size: -
cdr3_nt: TGTGCTAGTGGGTCCTCGGGACAGGGGGCGTGGTACACTGAAGCTTTCTTT; cdr3_aa: CASGSSGQGAWYTEAFF; j_call: TRBJ1-1; d_call: TRBD1; v_call: TRBV12-5; clone_size: -
cdr3_nt: TGTGCCAGCAGCAAGCCGGGACTAGCGTCCCAAGAGACCCAGTACTTC; cdr3_aa: CASSKPGLASQETQYF; j_call: TRBJ2-5; d_call: TRBD2; v_call: TRBV5-4; clone_size: -
cdr3_nt: TGTGCCAGCAGTCAACAGGTTAACACTGAAGCTTTCTTT; cdr3_aa: CASSQQVNTEAFF; j_call: TRBJ1-1; d_call: -; v_call: TRBV2; clone_size: -
cdr3_nt: TGTGCCAGCAGTGTTTTAGAGACCCAGTACTTC; cdr3_aa: CASSVLETQYF; j_call: TRBJ2-5; d_call: -; v_call: TRBV28; clone_size: few
cdr3_nt: TGTGCCAGCAGTGCCAAAGATACGCAGTATTTT; cdr3_aa: CASSAKDTQYF; j_call: TRBJ2-3; d_call: -; v_call: TRBV6-1; clone_size: few
cdr3_nt: TGTGCCAGCAGCGTCGCCCGGGGGACACCCAAAAACATTCAGTACTTC; cdr3_aa: CASSVARGTPKNIQYF; j_call: TRBJ2-4; d_call: -; v_call: TRBV9; clone_size: few
cdr3_nt: TGTGCCAGCAGTCCAATAACTAGCGGGGTCATTCTAAGGACCCAGTACTTC; cdr3_aa: CASSPITSGVILRTQYF; j_call: TRBJ2-5; d_call: TRBD2; v_call: TRBV28; clone_size: -
cdr3_nt: TGTGCCAGCGGCGCACTAGCGGGAGGGGCCGGGGAGCTGTTTTTT; cdr3_aa: CASGALAGGAGELFF; j_call: TRBJ2-2; d_call: TRBD2; v_call: TRBV2; clone_size: few
cdr3_nt: TGTGCCAGCAGCACGGGCCAAGCGGATACGCAGTATTTT; cdr3_aa: CASSTGQADTQYF; j_call: TRBJ2-3; d_call: -; v_call: TRBV5-4; clone_size: -
cdr3_nt: TGTGCCAGCAGCTTGGAAGGGAGGGCAGATACGCAGTATTTT; cdr3_aa: CASSLEGRADTQYF; j_call: TRBJ2-3; d_call: TRBD2; v_call: TRBV7-2; clone_size: -
cdr3_nt: TGCGCCAGCAGCTTGGGGTCCGTTGGCGGGAACACGCAGTTCTTC; cdr3_aa: CASSLGSVGGNTQFF; j_call: TRBJ2-1; d_call: -; v_call: TRBV5-1; clone_size: -
cdr3_nt: TGTGCCAGCAGCACCAAGGCTAGGGCCCTTGGTGAGCAGTTCTTC; cdr3_aa: CASSTKARALGEQFF; j_call: TRBJ2-1; d_call: -; v_call: TRBV4-2; clone_size: few
cdr3_nt: TGTGCCAGCAGACGGTACGCTGGGACCCAGTACTTC; cdr3_aa: CASRRYAGTQYF; j_call: TRBJ2-5; d_call: -; v_call: TRBV6-5; clone_size: few
cdr3_nt: TGTGCCAGCAGCTCCCTTACGACGCACAATGAGCAGTTCTTC; cdr3_aa: CASSSLTTHNEQFF; j_call: TRBJ2-1; d_call: -; v_call: TRBV7-2; clone_size: -
cdr3_nt: TGCAGCGTTGAACAGAGCGGGAGGGCCATCGAGCAGTACTTC; cdr3_aa: CSVEQSGRAIEQYF; j_call: TRBJ2-7; d_call: TRBD2; v_call: TRBV29-1; clone_size: -
cdr3_nt: TGTGCCAGCAGTCGACTAGTAAATGAGCAGTTCTTC; cdr3_aa: CASSRLVNEQFF; j_call: TRBJ2-1; d_call: -; v_call: TRBV9; clone_size: -
cdr3_nt: TGCGCCAGCAGATGGGGCAGCGGGAGAAAAGATACGCAGTATTTT; cdr3_aa: CASRWGSGRKDTQYF; j_call: TRBJ2-3; d_call: TRBD2; v_call: TRBV5-1; clone_size: -
cdr3_nt: TGTGCCAGCAGCTTAAACGGCTACTCTGGAAACACCATATATTTT; cdr3_aa: CASSLNGYSGNTIYF; j_call: TRBJ1-3; d_call: -; v_call: TRBV7-2; clone_size: -
cdr3_nt: TGTGCCAGCAGCTTAGCGCACGGGAGCGTCCTCCAAGAGACCCAGTACTTC; cdr3_aa: CASSLAHGSVLQETQYF; j_call: TRBJ2-5; d_call: -; v_call: TRBV7-2; clone_size: many
cdr3_nt: TGTGCCAGCAGCTTGGGTGGGGTTTACTACTACGAGCAGTACTTC; cdr3_aa: CASSLGGVYYYEQYF; j_call: TRBJ2-7; d_call: -; v_call: TRBV5-4; clone_size: few
cdr3_nt: TGTGCCAGCAGCCTGGGGACAGGACAAGAGACCCAGTACTTC; cdr3_aa: CASSLGTGQETQYF; j_call: TRBJ2-5; d_call: TRBD1; v_call: TRBV5-6; clone_size: few
cdr3_nt: TGTGCCAGCAGGCGGATAGAGACCCAGTACTTC; cdr3_aa: CASRRIETQYF; j_call: TRBJ2-5; d_call: -; v_call: TRBV28; clone_size: -
cdr3_nt: TGTGCCAGCAGCGAACAGGGGTCCTATGGCTACACCTTC; cdr3_aa: CASSEQGSYGYTF; j_call: TRBJ1-2; d_call: TRBD1; v_call: TRBV9; clone_size: many
cdr3_nt: TGTGCCAGCAGCCAAGGACTAGCCGGGAACAATGAGCAGTTCTTC; cdr3_aa: CASSQGLAGNNEQFF; j_call: TRBJ2-1; d_call: TRBD2; v_call: TRBV14; clone_size: -
cdr3_nt: TGTGCCTGGGGCCCCGGGACAGTTACCTACGAGCAGTACTTC; cdr3_aa: CAWGPGTVTYEQYF; j_call: TRBJ2-7; d_call: TRBD1; v_call: TRBV30; clone_size: -
cdr3_nt: TGTGCCAGCAGCCCCACAAGCGGGGGGTACACCGGGGAGCTGTTTTTT; cdr3_aa: CASSPTSGGYTGELFF; j_call: TRBJ2-2; d_call: TRBD2; v_call: TRBV9; clone_size: few
cdr3_nt: TGTGCCAGCAGCGTAGATCCGGGCGCCGGCACTGAAGCTTTCTTT; cdr3_aa: CASSVDPGAGTEAFF; j_call: TRBJ1-1; d_call: -; v_call: TRBV9; clone_size: -
cdr3_nt: TGCAGCGCTCGACAGGGGGCAGGCGTCGAGCAGTACTTC; cdr3_aa: CSARQGAGVEQYF; j_call: TRBJ2-7; d_call: TRBD1; v_call: TRBV29-1; clone_size: few
cdr3_nt: TGTGCCAGCAGCCAAAGGATCGAGGGGCGCGGGAGCAATCAGCCCCAGCATTTT; cdr3_aa: CASSQRIEGRGSNQPQHF; j_call: TRBJ1-5; d_call: -; v_call: TRBV4-2; clone_size: -
cdr3_nt: TGTGCCAGCAGAGACTGGGACAGGATCTACGAGCAGTACTTC; cdr3_aa: CASRDWDRIYEQYF; j_call: TRBJ2-7; d_call: TRBD1; v_call: TRBV28; clone_size: few
cdr3_nt: TGCGCCAGCAGCCTAGAGGCCAACTACGAGCAGTACTTC; cdr3_aa: CASSLEANYEQYF; j_call: TRBJ2-7; d_call: -; v_call: TRBV4-1; clone_size: few
cdr3_nt: TGTGCCAGCAGCTTTGGGCAAGCCTACAATGAGCAGTTCTTC; cdr3_aa: CASSFGQAYNEQFF; j_call: TRBJ2-1; d_call: -; v_call: TRBV5-6; clone_size: -
cdr3_nt: TGTGCCAGTAGTATAGACCGGAGGAACACTGAAGCTTTCTTT; cdr3_aa: CASSIDRRNTEAFF; j_call: TRBJ1-1; d_call: -; v_call: TRBV19; clone_size: -
cdr3_nt: TGTGCCTGGACGCCGACAGGGGGTTTAAACATTCAGTACTTC; cdr3_aa: CAWTPTGGLNIQYF; j_call: TRBJ2-4; d_call: TRBD1; v_call: TRBV30; clone_size: many
cdr3_nt: TGTGCCAGCAGTTTCGGCGGCTCTGGGGCCAACGTCCTGACTTTC; cdr3_aa: CASSFGGSGANVLTF; j_call: TRBJ2-6; d_call: -; v_call: TRBV28; clone_size: -
cdr3_nt: TGTGCCAGCAGCTTGGAGGGGAGAGTGAACACTGAAGCTTTCTTT; cdr3_aa: CASSLEGRVNTEAFF; j_call: TRBJ1-1; d_call: -; v_call: TRBV5-6; clone_size: -
cdr3_nt: TGTGCCTGGAGTGGTCAGGGGGGTTTAAACACTGAAGCTTTCTTT; cdr3_aa: CAWSGQGGLNTEAFF; j_call: TRBJ1-1; d_call: TRBD1; v_call: TRBV30; clone_size: few
cdr3_nt: TGTGCCTGGAGTCGACTAGCGGTGTCCTACAATGAGCAGTTCTTC; cdr3_aa: CAWSRLAVSYNEQFF; j_call: TRBJ2-1; d_call: TRBD2; v_call: TRBV30; clone_size: few
cdr3_nt: TGCGCCAGCAGCCAGGATACAGGGCGAACTGAAGCTTTCTTT; cdr3_aa: CASSQDTGRTEAFF; j_call: TRBJ1-1; d_call: -; v_call: TRBV4-3; clone_size: few
cdr3_nt: TGTGCCAGCAGCCAAGAAACGTACGGGAACACTGAAGCTTTCTTT; cdr3_aa: CASSQETYGNTEAFF; j_call: TRBJ1-1; d_call: -; v_call: TRBV4-2; clone_size: few
cdr3_nt: TGTGCCAGCAGCTTAGCATTATCTAGCTCCTACGAGCAGTACTTC; cdr3_aa: CASSLALSSSYEQYF; j_call: TRBJ2-7; d_call: -; v_call: TRBV7-2; clone_size: few
cdr3_nt: TGTGCCAGCAGCGCCGATTTAGCAACTAATGAAAAACTGTTTTTT; cdr3_aa: CASSADLATNEKLFF; j_call: TRBJ1-4; d_call: -; v_call: TRBV5-4; clone_size: few
cdr3_nt: TGTGCCAGCAGCTTGGACCATTGGTCGACCCAGTACTTC; cdr3_aa: CASSLDHWSTQYF; j_call: TRBJ2-5; d_call: -; v_call: TRBV25-1; clone_size: few